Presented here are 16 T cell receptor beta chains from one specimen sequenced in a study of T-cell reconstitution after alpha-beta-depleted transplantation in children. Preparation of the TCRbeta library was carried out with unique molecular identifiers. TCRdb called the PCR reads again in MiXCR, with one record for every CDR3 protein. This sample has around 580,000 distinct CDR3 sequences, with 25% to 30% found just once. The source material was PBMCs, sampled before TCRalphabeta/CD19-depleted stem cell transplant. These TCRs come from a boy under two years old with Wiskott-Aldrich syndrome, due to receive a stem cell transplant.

CDR3 loop: CATSRGSGQYYEQYF. The CDR3 DNA sequence: TGTGCCACCAGCAGAGGATCGGGACAGTACTACGAGCAGTACTTC. The chain carries TRBV15 and TRBJ2-7; 7 bases are a match to TRBD1. V dropped 1 base and J dropped 3; count of bases not matched to a gene: 6. Germline lookup yields CDR1 LNHNV and CDR2 YYDKDF (reference sequence). The CDR3 covers 15 residues.

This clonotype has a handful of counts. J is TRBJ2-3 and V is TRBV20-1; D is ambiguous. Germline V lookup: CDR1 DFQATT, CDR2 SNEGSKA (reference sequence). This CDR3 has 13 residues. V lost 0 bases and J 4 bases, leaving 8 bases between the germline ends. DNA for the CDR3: TGCAGTGCTAGAGAGACGGCGGCAGATACGCAGTATTTT. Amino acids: CSARETAADTQYF.

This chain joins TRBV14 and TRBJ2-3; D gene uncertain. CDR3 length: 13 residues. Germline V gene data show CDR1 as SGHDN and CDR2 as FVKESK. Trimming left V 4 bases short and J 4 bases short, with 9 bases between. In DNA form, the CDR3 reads TGTGCCAGCAGCCCCGTTCGGGCAGATACGCAGTATTTT. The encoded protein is CASSPVRADTQYF.

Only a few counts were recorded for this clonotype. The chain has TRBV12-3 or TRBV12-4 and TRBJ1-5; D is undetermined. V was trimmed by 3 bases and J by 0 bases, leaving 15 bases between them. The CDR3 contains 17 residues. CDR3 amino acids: CASSFGLGTNSNQPQHF. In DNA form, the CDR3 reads TGTGCCAGCAGTTTCGGGTTGGGTACTAATAGCAATCAGCCCCAGCATTTT.

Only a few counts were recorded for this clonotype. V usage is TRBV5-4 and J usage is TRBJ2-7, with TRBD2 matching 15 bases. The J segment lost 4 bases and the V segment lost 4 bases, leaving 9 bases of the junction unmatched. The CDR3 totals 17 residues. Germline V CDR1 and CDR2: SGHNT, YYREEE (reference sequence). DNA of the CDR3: TGTGCCAGCAGCACCGCCCATGGGACTAGCGGGAGGTACGAGCAGTACTTC. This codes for CASSTAHGTSGRYEQYF.

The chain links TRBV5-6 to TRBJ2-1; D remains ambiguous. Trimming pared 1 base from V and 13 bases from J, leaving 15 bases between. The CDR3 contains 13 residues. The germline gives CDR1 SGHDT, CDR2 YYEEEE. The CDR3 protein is CASSLPRTDTQFF. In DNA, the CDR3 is TGTGCCAGCAGCTTGCCCCGGACGGATACTCAGTTCTTC.

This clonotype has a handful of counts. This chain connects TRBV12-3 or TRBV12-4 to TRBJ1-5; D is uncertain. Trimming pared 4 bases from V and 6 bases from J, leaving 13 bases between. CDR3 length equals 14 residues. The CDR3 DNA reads TGTGCCAGCAGTTCACTCCACCGAGGTCAGCCCCAGCATTTT. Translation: CASSSLHRGQPQHF.

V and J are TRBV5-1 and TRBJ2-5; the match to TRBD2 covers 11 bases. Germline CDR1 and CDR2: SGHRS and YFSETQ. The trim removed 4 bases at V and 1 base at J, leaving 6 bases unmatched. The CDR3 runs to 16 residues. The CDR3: CASSPRTSGPQETQYF. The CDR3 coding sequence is TGCGCCAGCAGCCCACGGACTAGCGGGCCCCAAGAGACCCAGTACTTC.

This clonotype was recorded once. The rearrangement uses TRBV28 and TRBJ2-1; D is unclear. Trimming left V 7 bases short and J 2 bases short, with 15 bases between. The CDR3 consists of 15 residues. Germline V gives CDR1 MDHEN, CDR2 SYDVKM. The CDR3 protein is CASTSTGPTYNEQFF. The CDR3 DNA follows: TGTGCCAGCACTTCCACGGGTCCCACCTACAATGAGCAGTTCTTC.

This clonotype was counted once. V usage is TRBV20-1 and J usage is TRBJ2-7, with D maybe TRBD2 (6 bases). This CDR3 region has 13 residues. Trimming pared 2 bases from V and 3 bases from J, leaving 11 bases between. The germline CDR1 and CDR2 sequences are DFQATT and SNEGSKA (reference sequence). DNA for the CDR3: TGCAGTGCTAGATGGGTGGGGGGCTACGAGCAGTACTTC. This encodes CSARWVGGYEQYF.

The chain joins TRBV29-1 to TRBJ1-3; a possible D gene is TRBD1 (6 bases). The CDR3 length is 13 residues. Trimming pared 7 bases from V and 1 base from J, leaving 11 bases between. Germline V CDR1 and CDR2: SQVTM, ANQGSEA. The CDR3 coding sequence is TGCAGCGCCGGTACAGGGTCTGGAAACACCATATATTTT. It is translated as CSAGTGSGNTIYF. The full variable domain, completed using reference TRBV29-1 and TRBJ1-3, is SAVISQKPSRDICQRGTSLTIQCQVDSQVTMMFWYRQQPGQSLTLIATANQGSEATYESGFVIDKFPISRPNLTFSTLTVSNMSPEDSSIYLCSAGTGSGNTIYFGEGSWLTVV.

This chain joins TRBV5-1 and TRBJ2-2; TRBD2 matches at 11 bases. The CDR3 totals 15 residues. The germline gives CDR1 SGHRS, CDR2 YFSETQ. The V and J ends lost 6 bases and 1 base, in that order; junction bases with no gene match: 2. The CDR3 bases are TGCGCCAGCATAGGACTAGCGGGGAACACCGGGGAGCTGTTTTTT. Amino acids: CASIGLAGNTGELFF. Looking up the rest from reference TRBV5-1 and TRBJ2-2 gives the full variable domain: KAGVTQTPRYLIKTRGQQVTLSCSPISGHRSVSWYQQTPGQGLQFLFEYFSETQRNKGNFPGRFSGRQFSNSRSEMNVSTLELGDSALYLCASIGLAGNTGELFFGEGSRLTVL.

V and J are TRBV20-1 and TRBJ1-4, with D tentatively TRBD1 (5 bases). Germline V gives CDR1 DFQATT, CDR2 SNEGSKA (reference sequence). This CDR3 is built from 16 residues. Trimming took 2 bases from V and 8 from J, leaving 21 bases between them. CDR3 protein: CSARRPPGRGVEKLFF. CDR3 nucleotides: TGCAGTGCTAGACGACCCCCGGGACGGGGAGTAGAAAAACTGTTTTTT.

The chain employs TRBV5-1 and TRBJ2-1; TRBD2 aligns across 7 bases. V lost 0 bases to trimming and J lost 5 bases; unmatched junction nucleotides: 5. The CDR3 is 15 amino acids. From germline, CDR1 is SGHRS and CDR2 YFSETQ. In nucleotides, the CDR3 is TGCGCCAGCAGCTTGGAACTAGCGCAGAACAATGAGCAGTTCTTC. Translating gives CASSLELAQNNEQFF.

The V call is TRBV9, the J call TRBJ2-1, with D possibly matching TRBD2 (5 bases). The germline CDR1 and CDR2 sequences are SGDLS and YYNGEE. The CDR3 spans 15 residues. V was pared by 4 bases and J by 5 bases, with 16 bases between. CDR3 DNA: TGTGCCAGCAGCCCGGGATGGATACTACACAATGAGCAGTTCTTC. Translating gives CASSPGWILHNEQFF.

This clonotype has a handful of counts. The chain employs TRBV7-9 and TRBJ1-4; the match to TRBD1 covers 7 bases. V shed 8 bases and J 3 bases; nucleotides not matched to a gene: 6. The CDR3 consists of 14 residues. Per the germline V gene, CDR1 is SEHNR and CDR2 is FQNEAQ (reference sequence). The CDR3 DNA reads TGTGCCAGCGGGGGAACAGGGGCTAATGAAAAACTGTTTTTT. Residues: CASGGTGANEKLFF.